One sample yielded the 18 T cell receptor beta chains listed below, sequenced in a study of T cells in Graves' hyperthyroidism and ophthalmopathy. The TCR beta CDR3 regions underwent amplification using RNA transcripts as the source. A set of HTBI primers served as the primers for a first-round RT-PCR of the TCR CDR3. MiXCR, run by TCRdb on the multiplex PCR reads, gives a single entry per CDR3 protein. Among roughly 290,000 distinct CDR3 sequences listed, about 14% were seen once. Sequencing used blood. These receptor sequences come from a woman between 25 and 40 years old with Graves' hyperthyroidism that later progressed to Graves' ophthalmopathy.

With regard to this clonotype: Given a much more abundant clone one base away, this may be a read error. V is TRBV11-2 and J is TRBJ1-1; 12 bases fit TRBD1. From germline, CDR1 is SGHAT and CDR2 FQNNGV. The CDR3 loop spans 17 amino acids. CDR3 DNA: TGTGCCAGCAGCTTCGGGACAGGGGGCATCATGAACACTGAAGCTGTCTTT. Translated: CASSFGTGGIMNTEAVF.

This clonotype was recorded at least ten times. V gene TRBV12-3 or TRBV12-4 combines with J gene TRBJ2-2; 9 positions match TRBD2. The CDR3 covers 16 residues. V shed 6 bases, J shed 6 bases, and the junction held 11 bases outside the gene matches. CDR3 region: CASSWVVAGVAGELFF. The CDR3 DNA sequence: TGTGCCAGCAGCTGGGTGGTAGCGGGAGTCGCCGGGGAGCTGTTTTTT.

This clonotype was seen ten or more times. A read error may produce the germline difference seen at one junction end. The chain couples TRBV7-2 to TRBJ2-5; 9 positions match TRBD2. The CDR3 spans 16 residues. The germline V gene has CDR1 SGHTA and CDR2 FQGNSA. The CDR3 loop reads CASSLGTSRYQETQYF. In nucleotides, the CDR3 is TGTGCCAGCAGTTTAGGGACTAGCCGATACCAAGAGACCCAGTACTTC.

Ten or more counts support this clonotype. The J gene is TRBJ2-7, the V gene TRBV7-2, with D unclear. This CDR3 spans 16 amino acids. Germline-derived CDR1 and CDR2 are SGHTA and FQGNSA. The V gene lost 4 bases and the J gene lost 3 bases, with 19 bases spanning the gap. As DNA, the CDR3 is TGTGCCAGCAGCTCCCTCGGGTGGGCCCCCCGCTACGAGCAGTACTTC. Protein: CASSSLGWAPRYEQYF.

This clonotype came up a few times. V gene TRBV24-1 combines with J gene TRBJ2-2, with TRBD2 as a possible D gene (5 bases). Trimming took 9 bases from V and 1 from J, leaving 8 bases between them. The length of the CDR3 is 13 residues. Germline V lookup: CDR1 KGHDR, CDR2 SFDVKD. CDR3: CATGEGNTGELFF. The CDR3 region has the DNA TGTGCCACCGGCGAGGGGAACACCGGGGAGCTGTTTTTT.

This clonotype was recorded many times. The CDR3 DNA is TGTGCCAGCAGTGTCAGTTTTCCCTCCTACAATGAGCAGTTCTTC. Translated: CASSVSFPSYNEQFF. The gene calls are TRBV6-1 and TRBJ2-1; D is undetermined. V was cut by 4 bases and J by 0 bases, with 10 bases left in between. This CDR3 spans 15 amino acids. Looked up from germline, CDR1 is MNHNS and CDR2 is SASEGT.

This clonotype came up a few times. Just one base apart from a much larger clone, this may be a read error. The V gene is TRBV12-3 or TRBV12-4, the J gene TRBJ1-2; D is possibly TRBD1 (5 bases). The CDR3 runs to 12 residues. This CDR3 reads CASSLGGIGHTF. CDR3 coding DNA: TGTGCCAGCAGCCTTGGGGGGATTGGCCACACCTTC.

Many counts were recorded for this clonotype. The chain joins TRBV10-3 to TRBJ2-1; D is possibly TRBD1 or TRBD2 (5 bases each). V lost 4 bases, J lost 6 bases, and 13 bases lay in between. The CDR3 contains 14 residues. The germline gives CDR1 ENHRY, CDR2 SYGVKD. The CDR3 loop reads CAISVGAGSNEQFF. The CDR3 nucleotides are TGTGCCATCAGTGTAGGGGCAGGGAGCAATGAGCAGTTCTTC.

This chain connects TRBV25-1 to TRBJ1-2, with D perhaps TRBD1 (6 bases). The CDR3 is 12 residues long. Trimming stripped 7 bases from V and 3 bases from J, with 9 bases between. Germline V gene sequence: CDR1 MGHDK, CDR2 SYGVNS. The CDR3 here is CASTGGDYGYTF. Here the CDR3 DNA reads TGTGCCAGCACTGGGGGCGACTATGGCTACACCTTC.

The chain joins TRBV5-4 to TRBJ2-3; 7 positions match TRBD1. The junction had 2 bases not matched to a gene; V was cut back by 0 bases and J by 4 bases. CDR3 length equals 14 residues. In germline, CDR1 is SGHNT, CDR2 YYREEE (reference sequence). CDR3 amino acids: CASSLATGADTQYF. CDR3 DNA sequence: TGTGCCAGCAGCTTGGCTACAGGGGCAGATACGCAGTATTTT.

This clonotype was counted ten times or more. The rearrangement joins TRBV13 to TRBJ1-2; possible D gene TRBD1, 5 bases. CDR1 is PRHDT, CDR2 FYEKMQ, per germline (reference sequence). V lost 3 bases and J lost 1, with 18 bases in between. The CDR3 length is 17 residues. The CDR3 nucleotides read TGTGCCAGCAGCTTTCGGGACGGAATTCTTGATAACTATGGCTACACCTTC. This codes for CASSFRDGILDNYGYTF.

This clonotype has at least ten counts. The chain has TRBV20-1 and TRBJ2-7, with D perhaps given as TRBD1 or TRBD2 (5 bases each). Germline lookup yields CDR1 DFQATT and CDR2 SNEGSKA (reference sequence). V shed 4 bases and J shed 4 bases, with 17 bases lying between them. The CDR3 is 14 amino acids. CDR3 residues: CSATILGAGYEQYF. The DNA for the CDR3 is TGCAGTGCTACGATCCTCGGGGCCGGGTACGAGCAGTACTTC.

This clonotype was counted many times. The chain links TRBV20-1 to TRBJ2-7; 7 bases match TRBD1. Trimming at V came to 8 bases and at J to 6 bases, leaving 7 bases not matched to a gene. This CDR3 spans 11 amino acids. In germline, CDR1 is DFQATT, CDR2 SNEGSKA (reference sequence). This CDR3 reads CSTPGQFEQYF. The CDR3 region has the DNA TGCAGTACTCCGGGACAGTTCGAGCAGTACTTC.

The chain links TRBV4-1 to TRBJ2-1; the D gene is possibly TRBD1 (5 bases). The CDR3 spans 19 residues. CDR1 MGHRA and CDR2 YSYEKL come from the germline V gene. Trimming took 0 bases from V and 0 from J, leaving 18 bases between them. In DNA, the CDR3 is TGCGCCAGCAGCCAAGATGTGGTGATCAGGGTCGGCTCCTACAATGAGCAGTTCTTC. Its protein product is CASSQDVVIRVGSYNEQFF.

This clonotype occurred many times. This chain links TRBV6-2 or TRBV6-3 with TRBJ2-5; 8 nucleotides match TRBD1. From germline, CDR1 is MNHEY and CDR2 SVGEGT. CDR3 size: 13 residues. V shed 6 bases and J 4 bases; nucleotides not matched to a gene: 4. CDR3 sequence (DNA): TGTGCCAGCAGCCGCGGGACAGGAGAGACCCAGTACTTC. As protein: CASSRGTGETQYF.

The chain recombines TRBV25-1 with TRBJ2-5; a possible D gene is TRBD2 (6 bases). The V end was cut by 1 base, the J end by 4 bases, with 19 bases between. CDR1 is MGHDK and CDR2 is SYGVNS in the germline V gene. The length of the CDR3 is 17 residues. The CDR3, as DNA: TGTGCCAGCAGTGAATCGGGGGTGGACCTGGAACTAGAGACCCAGTACTTC. It specifies CASSESGVDLELETQYF.

This chain joins TRBV7-3 and TRBJ2-1; 7 bases match TRBD1. CDR1 is SGHTA, CDR2 FQGTGA, per germline. V was pared by 5 bases and J by 9 bases, with 19 bases of the junction left unmatched. The CDR3 covers 17 residues. The CDR3 coding sequence is TGTGCCAGCAGCCCATACGACCCGGGACAGCCTGGGGTTGAGCAGTTCTTC. Residues: CASSPYDPGQPGVEQFF.

Many counts were recorded for this clonotype. The rearrangement links TRBV2 to TRBJ2-3, with D perhaps TRBD2 (5 bases). Germline values: CDR1 SNHLY, CDR2 FYNNEI. This CDR3 has 13 amino acids. V was clipped by 8 bases and J by 2 bases, with 11 bases between them. Here the CDR3 DNA reads TGTGCCAGCTGCCGGGATTCCACAGATACGCAGTATTTT. Amino acid sequence: CASCRDSTDTQYF.